This T cell receptor beta chain is from a study of T cells in Graves' hyperthyroidism and ophthalmopathy. Study at large: Specimen type is peripheral blood, collected at initial diagnosis prior to any treatment. Study-wide points: Most clonotypes that expanded in the thyroid above 0.001 also showed up in blood.

Concerning this clonotype: Its matching antigen is unknown.

Together with thyroid ultrasound, orbital computed tomography, serum thyroxine and TRAb, clinical symptoms were used for diagnoses. There are 14 residues in the CDR3. V was shortened by 5 bases and J by 5 bases, with 14 bases between the two germline ends. CDR1 and CDR2 from the germline V gene are SGHTA and FQGNSA. RNA transcripts gave rise to amplified TCR beta CDR3 regions. The HTBI primer set drove a first-round RT-PCR of the TCR CDR3. Via MiXCR, TCRdb re-called the multiplex PCR reads, giving one row per CDR3 protein. The sample has some 550,000 distinct CDR3 sequences, around 16% seen once; the top ten hold approximately 3.5%.

Input material: blood. The source is a woman aged 40 to 49 with Graves' ophthalmopathy. V and J are TRBV7-2 and TRBJ2-3, with D tentatively TRBD2 (5 bases). The CDR3 loop is CASSASGRLDTQYF. CDR3 nucleotides: TGTGCCAGCAGCGCCTCGGGGAGATTAGATACGCAGTATTTT.